This T cell receptor (beta chain) was recovered during a study of blood T cells in healthy people across ages. The CDR3 totals 15 residues. The V end lost 7 bases, the J end lost 3 bases, and 19 bases lay between the germline ends. Per germline, CDR1 MNHEY and CDR2 SVGEGT. Every donor gave 7.5 to 10 milliliters of peripheral blood. PBMCs were isolated at a quantity of at least 6 million per sample. Together with a sample-barcoded 5' primer, a J-beta primer mix was included in a second PCR lasting about 7 to 12 cycles. Tagging of each cDNA molecule was performed by a template-switch adaptor with 12 random nucleotides. Every sample gave at least 3 million paired-end reads containing CDR3. TCRdb fed the 5' RACE reads into MiXCR, producing one record per CDR3 protein. Among about 1 million distinct CDR3 sequences listed, 45% were seen once.

Sample: blood. The chain joins TRBV6-2 or TRBV6-3 to TRBJ2-7, with D possibly being TRBD1 or TRBD2 (5 bases each). The receptor comes from a woman aged 55-75 years in good health. CDR3 sequence (DNA): TGTGCCAGCAACCCGAGGGGCAGGGCGGGCTACGAGCAGTACTTC. Amino acids: CASNPRGRAGYEQYF.